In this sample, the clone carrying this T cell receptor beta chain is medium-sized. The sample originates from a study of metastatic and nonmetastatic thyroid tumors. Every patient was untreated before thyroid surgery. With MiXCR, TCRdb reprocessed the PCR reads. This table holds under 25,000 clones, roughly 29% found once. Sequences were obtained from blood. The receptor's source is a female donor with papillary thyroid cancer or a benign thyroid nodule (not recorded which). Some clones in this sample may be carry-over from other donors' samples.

The CDR3 sequence is CASSLAGDYGYTF. The CDR3 nucleotides are TGCGCCAGCAGCTTGGCAGGGGACTATGGCTACACCTTC. The V gene is TRBV5-1, the J gene TRBJ1-2; TRBD1 is a possible D gene (6 bases). The CDR3 totals 13 residues. Trimming took off 0 bases at V and 3 bases at J, with 6 bases between the two ends. Germline V gene data show CDR1 as SGHRS and CDR2 as YFSETQ.